These 18 T cell receptor beta chains were all obtained from the same sample, sequenced in a study of Ad26.COV2.S vaccination and SARS-CoV-2 variants. Assay: immunoSEQ multiplex PCR; the TCRdb copy retains only in-frame clones and omits some. The data show roughly 700,000 clones, approximately 88% seen once. Treatment indicated: some 20 received Ad26.COV2.S at low or high dose, single or two shots; several received placebo; per-sample allocation not given. Collection of the samples took place on day 63 after the first injection of vaccine or placebo. Sequenced here: peripheral blood, sampled in a trial of Ad26.COV2.S vaccine versus placebo. The source is a person aged 18-65 years who received the Ad26.COV2.S COVID-19 vaccine or a placebo.

The rearrangement uses TRBV7-8 and TRBJ2-7; D not resolved. Between the trimmed V and J ends, which lost 3 bases and 7 bases, there was a span of 7 bases. The CDR3 is 11 residues long. CDR1 SGHVS and CDR2 FQNEAQ come from the germline V gene. Here the CDR3 DNA reads TGTGCCAGCAGCTTTGGACGGGAGCAGTACTTC. As protein: CASSFGREQYF.

The table lists this clone with a few counts. The genes are TRBV29-1 and TRBJ1-2; D gene unclear. The V and J ends lost 2 bases and 3 bases respectively, with 7 bases between them. This CDR3 has 12 amino acids. Germline lookup yields CDR1 SQVTM and CDR2 ANQGSEA. CDR3 in amino acids: CSVELNYYGYTF. CDR3 sequence (DNA): TGCAGCGTTGAATTAAACTACTATGGCTACACCTTC.

This rearrangement joins TRBV6-5 to TRBJ1-2, with 8 bases identical to TRBD1. This CDR3 comprises 14 residues. The J segment lost 7 bases and the V segment lost 6 bases, leaving 10 bases of the junction unmatched. Germline-derived CDR1 and CDR2 are MNHEY and SVGAGI. The CDR3 is CASRPSDRAAGYTF. CDR3 coding DNA: TGTGCCAGCAGGCCCTCGGACAGGGCGGCTGGCTACACCTTC.

The chain joins TRBV14 to TRBJ2-5; 9 nucleotides agree with TRBD2. From germline, CDR1 is SGHDN and CDR2 FVKESK. The CDR3 has 15 residues. J was trimmed by 2 bases and V by 3 bases; bases with no gene match: 4. CDR3 sequence: CASSHLAGYQETQYF. The DNA of the CDR3 is TGTGCCAGCAGCCACCTAGCGGGGTATCAAGAGACCCAGTACTTC.

V is TRBV25-1 and J is TRBJ1-5, with a possible D match to TRBD1 (6 bases). With 1 base removed from V and 2 bases from J, the gap between germline ends came to 12 bases. There are 16 residues in the CDR3. Germline CDR1 is MGHDK and CDR2 is SYGVNS. The CDR3 coding sequence is TGTGCCAGCAGTGAATCGCTATGGACAGGCAATCAGCCCCAGCATTTT. Protein product: CASSESLWTGNQPQHF. The variable domain in full, completed from reference TRBV25-1 and TRBJ1-5, reads EADIYQTPRYLVIGTGKKITLECSQTMGHDKMYWYQQDPGMELHLIHYSYGVNSTEKGDLSSESTVSRIRTEHFPLTLESARPSHTSQYLCASSESLWTGNQPQHFGDGTRLSIL.

The gene calls are TRBV6-5 and TRBJ2-5, with D tentatively TRBD1 or TRBD2 (5 bases each). V gave up 5 bases and J gave up 5 bases, with 18 bases separating them. Germline V gene lookup returns CDR1 MNHEY and CDR2 SVGAGI. The CDR3 spans 15 residues. In DNA, the CDR3 is TGTGCCAGCAGTCTCCAGGGAGCTAGGAGGGAGACCCAGTACTTC. Translation: CASSLQGARRETQYF.

The chain couples TRBV27 to TRBJ2-3, with D unresolved. The ends were cut back, 4 bases at V and 6 bases at J, with 11 bases in the middle. Germline V lookup: CDR1 MNHEY, CDR2 SMNVEV (reference sequence). This CDR3 region has 13 residues. The CDR3 DNA is TGTGCCAGCAGTTCTGTTAGCAGCGATACGCAGTATTTT. This sequence encodes CASSSVSSDTQYF.

The J gene is TRBJ2-3, the V gene TRBV5-1; 9 nucleotides line up with TRBD1. This CDR3 spans 18 amino acids. The J segment lost 4 bases and the V segment lost 0 bases, leaving 12 bases of the junction unmatched. CDR1 SGHRS and CDR2 YFSETQ come from the germline V gene. For the CDR3, the DNA is TGCGCCAGCAGCTTGGCTCCTAGCGGAAGGACAGGGGCAGATACGCAGTATTTT. Amino acid sequence: CASSLAPSGRTGADTQYF.

The rearrangement joins TRBV7-3 to TRBJ2-1; D is perhaps TRBD1 or TRBD2 (5 bases each). CDR1 is SGHTA, CDR2 FQGTGA, per germline. The CDR3 is 13 residues long. V lost 3 bases and J lost 3, with 6 bases in between. CDR3 residues: CASSLGDYNEQFF. The DNA of the CDR3 is TGTGCCAGCAGCTTGGGGGACTACAATGAGCAGTTCTTC.

In DNA form, the CDR3 reads TGTGCCAGCAGTGAGCCGGGGGGCGGGAATGAAAAACTGTTTTTT. Its protein product is CASSEPGGGNEKLFF. The genes are TRBV6-1 and TRBJ1-4; TRBD1 is a possible D gene (6 bases). Trimming stripped 3 bases from V and 5 bases from J, with 13 bases between. Germline CDR1 MNHNS, CDR2 SASEGT. CDR3 length equals 15 residues.

This clone was picked up a small number of times. The V and J genes are TRBV6-6 and TRBJ1-6; 8 nucleotides agree with TRBD1. The germline V gene encodes CDR1 MNHNY and CDR2 SVGAGI (reference sequence). V trimming: 2 bases; J trimming: 9 bases; junction bases outside the gene matches: 6. This CDR3 contains 15 residues. For the CDR3, the DNA is TGTGCCAGCAGTTACGCGACAGGGGCTGGTTCACCCCTCCACTTT. The encoded protein is CASSYATGAGSPLHF.

V usage is TRBV5-1 and J usage is TRBJ1-4; weak D call: TRBD1 (6 bases). The V gene lost 3 bases and the J gene lost 11 bases, with 17 bases spanning the gap. There are 14 residues in the CDR3. Germline values: CDR1 SGHRS, CDR2 YFSETQ. Here the CDR3 reads CASSSRDTFGKLFF. The DNA for the CDR3 is TGCGCCAGCAGCTCCCGGGACACCTTTGGTAAACTGTTTTTT.

The rearrangement joins TRBV19 to TRBJ2-1, with 10 bases that match TRBD2. The CDR3 extends over 16 amino acids. Germline lookup yields CDR1 LNHDA and CDR2 SQIVND (reference sequence). Trimming at V came to 4 bases and at J to 0 bases, leaving 3 bases not matched to a gene. Here the CDR3 DNA reads TGTGCCAGTAGTAAAGCGGGGGGGACCTCCTACAATGAGCAGTTCTTC. It specifies CASSKAGGTSYNEQFF. The full variable domain, in which reference TRBV19 and TRBJ2-1 provide the parts outside the CDR3, is DGGITQSPKYLFRKEGQNVTLSCEQNLNHDAMYWYRQDPGQGLRLIYYSQIVNDFQKGDIAEGYSVSREKKESFPLTVTSAQKNPTAFYLCASSKAGGTSYNEQFFGPGTRLTVL.

This clone has just a few counts. The chain carries TRBV3-1 (or the pseudogene TRBV3-2) and TRBJ1-2, with D hard to call. The V gene lost 0 bases and the J gene lost 2 bases, with 7 bases spanning the gap. Germline CDR1 is LGHDT and CDR2 is YNNKEL (reference sequence). This CDR3 contains 14 residues. DNA of the CDR3: TGTGCCAGCAGCCAAGAGCAGGCCAACTATGGCTACACCTTC. This gives the protein CASSQEQANYGYTF.

This clone has only one observation. The chain uses TRBV7-2 and TRBJ2-7; TRBD2 aligns across 7 bases. CDR3 length: 16 amino acids. V trimming: 2 bases; J trimming: 2 bases; junction bases outside the gene matches: 9. The germline gives CDR1 SGHTA, CDR2 FQGNSA. The chain's CDR3 is CASSLQGTSATYEQYF. In DNA form, the CDR3 reads TGTGCCAGCAGCTTACAGGGAACTAGCGCAACCTACGAGCAGTACTTC.

The chain carries TRBV18 and TRBJ1-1; 9 bases line up with TRBD1. Losses at the gene ends were 4 bases for V and 8 bases for J; bases not matched to a gene: 8. The CDR3 runs 14 residues. The germline CDR1 and CDR2 sequences are KGHSH and LQKENI. The CDR3 nucleotides read TGTGCCAGCTCACAAGGACAGGGGTATAACGAAGCTTTCTTT. This encodes CASSQGQGYNEAFF.

The chain links TRBV18 to TRBJ2-3, with 13 bases identical to TRBD2. CDR1 and CDR2 from the germline V gene are KGHSH and LQKENI. Losses at the gene ends were 2 bases for V and 5 bases for J; bases not matched to a gene: 4. The CDR3 consists of 16 residues. CDR3 sequence (DNA): TGTGCCAGCTCACCAGGGACTAGCGGGGTTCAAGATACGCAGTATTTT. Its protein product is CASSPGTSGVQDTQYF. Looking up the rest from reference TRBV18 and TRBJ2-3 gives the full variable domain: NAGVMQNPRHLVRRRGQEARLRCSPMKGHSHVYWYRQLPEEGLKFMVYLQKENIIDESGMPKERFSAEFPKEGPSILRIQQVVRGDSAAYFCASSPGTSGVQDTQYFGPGTRLTVL.

The V call is TRBV11-3, the J call TRBJ2-3; D uncertain. This CDR3 has 11 amino acids. Looked up from germline, CDR1 is SGHNT and CDR2 is YENEEA. The V end lost 11 bases, the J end lost 8 bases, and 14 bases lay between the germline ends. The CDR3 DNA follows: TGTGCCGGTCCCGATCCAGGTACGCAGTATTTT. Amino acids: CAGPDPGTQYF.